This T cell receptor beta chain was identified in a study of blood T cell repertoires in COVID-19. Whole-study context: Samples taken during acute and convalescent COVID-19 were collected in the United States, Italy and Spain.

The V and J ends lost 6 bases and 4 bases respectively, with 10 bases between them. The germline CDR1 and CDR2 sequences are LGHDT and YNNKEL (reference sequence). This CDR3 comprises 12 residues. Per the study methods: Amplifying reference gene primers gave estimates of nucleated cell counts. Only in-frame clones appear in the TCRdb table, and some are missing; sequencing was by immunoSEQ multiplex PCR. That table gives V, J and clone size, and the DNA gave D and trimming. The sample holds roughly 81,000 clones, 90% to 95% seen once. This TCR derives from a woman aged 50 to 60 in a cohort sampled during active COVID-19. Input material: peripheral blood. The chain links TRBV3-1 (or the pseudogene TRBV3-2) to TRBJ2-7; D remains ambiguous. In DNA, the CDR3 is TGTGCCAGCAGTCGAGCCTATTACGAGCAGTACTTC. Its translation is CASSRAYYEQYF.